This entry lists 22 T cell receptor beta chains sequenced from one sample in a study of T cells in Graves' hyperthyroidism and ophthalmopathy. RNA transcripts provided the source from which TCR beta CDR3 regions were amplified. Researchers ran a first-round RT-PCR on the TCR CDR3 using the HTBI primer set. TCRdb analysed the multiplex PCR reads with MiXCR anew, one entry per CDR3 protein. This repertoire shows 300,000 to 450,000 distinct CDR3 sequences, about 13% found once; its top ten account for around 20%. Input material: blood. These receptors all come from a man younger than 40 with Graves' hyperthyroidism that later progressed to Graves' ophthalmopathy.

CDR3 DNA sequence: TGTGCCAGCAGTATAGGACAGGATTTTCTCTATGGCTACACCTTC. Encoded protein: CASSIGQDFLYGYTF. The chain links TRBV9 to TRBJ1-2; 7 bases map to TRBD1. The CDR3 covers 15 residues. CDR1 SGDLS and CDR2 YYNGEE come from the germline V gene. V was pared by 5 bases and J by 4 bases, with 11 bases of the junction left unmatched.

This clonotype occurred a few times. The chain has TRBV20-1 and TRBJ2-6; tentatively, D is TRBD1 (5 bases). Germline-derived CDR1 and CDR2 are DFQATT and SNEGSKA (reference sequence). The length of the CDR3 is 15 residues. Trimming stripped 3 bases from V and 0 bases from J, with 9 bases between. CDR3: CSASPGPSGANVLTF. Here the CDR3 DNA reads TGCAGTGCTAGCCCAGGGCCCTCTGGGGCCAACGTCCTGACTTTC.

As to this clonotype: At one boundary the junction diverges from the germline segment, which might be a read error. The chain combines TRBV10-1 with TRBJ2-2; possibly TRBD2 for D (6 bases). The germline CDR1 and CDR2 sequences are WNHNN and SYGVQD (reference sequence). The CDR3 has 12 residues. CDR3 sequence reads: CASSQNTGGLFF. The CDR3, as DNA: TGCGCCAGCAGTCAAAACACCGGGGGGCTGTTTTTT.

This clonotype has a count of ten or more. The chain employs TRBV28 and TRBJ1-2, with D possibly being TRBD1 (6 bases). Germline-derived CDR1 and CDR2 are MDHEN and SYDVKM. V lost 5 bases to trimming and J lost 2 bases, with 9 bases between them. The CDR3 spans 13 residues. CDR3 loop: CASSDRLNYGYTF. In nucleotides, the CDR3 is TGTGCCAGCAGTGACAGGTTAAACTATGGCTACACCTTC.

V is TRBV15 and J is TRBJ2-7; 7 nucleotides align to TRBD1. The CDR3 totals 15 residues. The junction had 4 bases not matched to a gene; V was cut back by 0 bases and J by 2 bases. In germline, CDR1 is LNHNV, CDR2 YYDKDF (reference sequence). The CDR3 sequence is CATSRDPQGTYEQYF. CDR3 bases: TGTGCCACCAGCAGAGATCCACAGGGGACCTACGAGCAGTACTTC.

V and J are TRBV9 and TRBJ1-1, with D possibly TRBD1 on 5 matching bases. Germline V gene sequence: CDR1 SGDLS, CDR2 YYNGEE. The CDR3 covers 17 residues. V lost 0 bases to trimming and J lost 3 bases, with 18 bases between them. CDR3 region: CASSVGFGLQEDTEAFF. DNA for the CDR3: TGTGCCAGCAGCGTAGGGTTTGGATTACAGGAGGACACTGAAGCTTTCTTT.

This clonotype occurred many times. The rearrangement joins TRBV27 to TRBJ2-1; D call uncertain. Trimming took 3 bases from V and 0 from J, leaving 6 bases between them. The CDR3 extends over 14 amino acids. Germline V CDR1 and CDR2: MNHEY, SMNVEV (reference sequence). The CDR3 coding sequence is TGTGCCAGCAGTTTGCGGAGCTCCTACAATGAGCAGTTCTTC. It specifies CASSLRSSYNEQFF.

This clonotype came up a few times. The chain carries TRBV7-9 and TRBJ1-2; 7 bases are a match to TRBD1. The V gene's germline CDR1 is SEHNR and CDR2 FQNEAQ (reference sequence). The trim removed 7 bases at V and 5 bases at J, leaving 10 bases unmatched. CDR3 length equals 14 residues. The CDR3 nucleotides read TGTGCCAGCACCTCAGGGACAGACGTTTATGGCTACACCTTC. Encoded protein: CASTSGTDVYGYTF.

This clonotype has more than one count but fewer than ten. V is TRBV27 and J is TRBJ2-1; 10 bases align to TRBD2. Looked up from germline, CDR1 is MNHEY and CDR2 is SMNVEV (reference sequence). The CDR3 consists of 15 residues. Trimming cost V 3 bases and J 9 bases; bases outside gene matches: 8. The CDR3 coding sequence is TGTGCCAGCAGTTTCGGGGGGGGACTAGCGAGTGAGCAGTTCTTC. It encodes CASSFGGGLASEQFF.

The chain couples TRBV2 to TRBJ1-1; D call uncertain. The V end lost 8 bases, the J end lost 4 bases, and 2 bases lay between the germline ends. The CDR3 is made up of 9 amino acids. The germline V gene has CDR1 SNHLY and CDR2 FYNNEI. For the CDR3, the DNA is TGTGCCAGCCTCACTGAAGCTTTCTTT. The encoded protein is CASLTEAFF. Variable domain in full (rest from reference TRBV2 and TRBJ1-1): EPEVTQTPSHQVTQMGQEVILRCVPISNHLYFYWYRQILGQKVEFLVSFYNNEISEKSEIFDDQFSVERPDGSNFTLKIRSTKLEDSAMYFCASLTEAFFGQGTRLTVV.

V usage is TRBV28 and J usage is TRBJ1-6, with a tentative D call TRBD1 (6 bases). Germline lookup yields CDR1 MDHEN and CDR2 SYDVKM. Trimming cost V 6 bases and J 1 base, with 13 bases left between them. The CDR3 consists of 16 residues. CDR3 protein: CASSTGRPSYNSPLHF. For the CDR3, the DNA is TGTGCCAGCAGCACAGGGCGACCTTCCTATAATTCACCCCTCCACTTT.

In this sample, this clonotype turned up many times. The chain recombines TRBV7-9 with TRBJ2-1; no reliable D call. The germline V gene encodes CDR1 SEHNR and CDR2 FQNEAQ (reference sequence). The CDR3 runs 13 residues. Trimming pared 3 bases from V and 7 bases from J, leaving 10 bases between. The CDR3 DNA follows: TGTGCCAGCAGCTTGGGGTCCTTTAATGAGCAGTTCTTC. It is translated as CASSLGSFNEQFF.

This rearrangement joins TRBV15 to TRBJ1-6; D ambiguous. CDR3 length equals 15 residues. CDR1 is LNHNV, CDR2 YYDKDF, per germline (reference sequence). V was pared by 5 bases and J by 6 bases, with 14 bases between. The CDR3 protein is CATSRFMEGNSPLHF. As DNA, the CDR3 is TGTGCCACCAGCCGCTTTATGGAGGGTAATTCACCCCTCCACTTT.

This clonotype was seen more than once but under ten times. The chain links TRBV4-1 to TRBJ2-1; 8 bases match TRBD1. V shed 1 base, J shed 4 bases, and the junction held 6 bases outside the gene matches. The CDR3 sequence is 16 residues long. CDR1 is MGHRA and CDR2 is YSYEKL in the germline V gene. Here the CDR3 DNA reads TGCGCCAGCAGCCAAGGAGTGACAGGGGTATACAATGAGCAGTTCTTC. This sequence encodes CASSQGVTGVYNEQFF.

The CDR3 reads CASSLALSHEQYF. CDR3 nucleotides: TGTGCCAGCAGTTTAGCGCTATCTCACGAGCAGTACTTC. V and J are TRBV12-3 or TRBV12-4 and TRBJ2-7, with D unclear. The CDR3 has 13 amino acids. Trimming took 0 bases from V and 5 from J, leaving 8 bases between them.

The gene calls are TRBV20-1 and TRBJ2-1; 11 bases map to TRBD1. J lost 6 bases, V lost 5 bases, and 6 bases had no gene match. The CDR3 contains 14 residues. Germline V gene sequence: CDR1 DFQATT, CDR2 SNEGSKA (reference sequence). The CDR3 is CSAPDRGLLNEQFF. DNA for the CDR3: TGCAGTGCTCCGGACAGGGGGCTTCTCAATGAGCAGTTCTTC.

The table lists this clonotype with many counts. This sequence joins TRBV7-2 and TRBJ2-1; weak D call: TRBD2 (6 bases). Germline CDR1 SGHTA, CDR2 FQGNSA. The CDR3 is 12 amino acids. The V end was cut by 5 bases, the J end by 15 bases, with 17 bases between. In DNA form, the CDR3 reads TGTGCCAGCAGCCAACGGGAGAGTGTTCGGTTCTTC. Its translation is CASSQRESVRFF.

Many counts were recorded for this clonotype. This chain joins TRBV30 and TRBJ2-3; no definite D call. The germline V gene has CDR1 GTSNPN and CDR2 SVGIG (reference sequence). This CDR3 is built from 12 residues. V was clipped by 4 bases and J by 6 bases, with 11 bases between them. The CDR3 sequence is CAWTIRADTQYF. The CDR3 coding sequence is TGTGCCTGGACAATAAGGGCTGATACGCAGTATTTT.

Details on this clonotype: Being one base from a much bigger clone, this may be a read error. The V call is TRBV5-1, the J call TRBJ1-6; tentatively, D is TRBD1 (5 bases). CDR1 and CDR2 from the germline V gene are SGHRS and YFSETQ. The CDR3 length is 14 residues. CDR3 nucleotides: TGCGCCAGCAGCTTGGGAGGGGTCAATTCACCCATCCACTTT. This codes for CASSLGGVNSPIHF.

This clonotype was seen at least ten times. The genes are TRBV19 and TRBJ1-2; D is unresolved. The length of the CDR3 is 14 residues. The V end lost 1 base, the J end lost 8 bases, and 14 bases lay between the germline ends. Germline assignment: CDR1 LNHDA and CDR2 SQIVND (reference sequence). CDR3 amino acids: CASSIAFERPGYTF. In nucleotides, the CDR3 is TGTGCCAGTAGTATAGCGTTCGAACGTCCGGGCTACACCTTC.

The table lists this clonotype with many counts. V and J are TRBV29-1 and TRBJ2-5; D is ambiguous. The germline V and J ends were trimmed by 4 bases and 5 bases, with 14 bases remaining between them. The CDR3 contains 13 residues. Germline V gene sequence: CDR1 SQVTM, CDR2 ANQGSEA. In nucleotides, the CDR3 is TGCAGCGTTGTCCCCCGGCTCGGGGAGACCCAGTACTTC. Translating gives CSVVPRLGETQYF.

The chain's CDR3 is CASRPTVNTEAFF. The CDR3 DNA is TGTGCCAGCAGACCAACAGTGAACACTGAAGCTTTCTTT. The V call is TRBV6-1, the J call TRBJ1-1, with unresolved D. V shed 6 bases and J shed 0 bases, with 8 bases lying between them. This CDR3 has 13 amino acids. CDR1 and CDR2 (germline): MNHNS, SASEGT.